Listed below are T cell receptor beta chains from one sample, sequenced in a study of cytotoxic CD8 clonotypes in ibrutinib-treated CLL. TCRdb's table, derived via immunoSEQ multiplex PCR, lists solely in-frame clones and lacks some. The data show about 140,000 clones, about 80% seen once. The sample consisted of PBMCs, taken after 12 months of ibrutinib treatment. These receptors came from a human donor with chronic lymphocytic leukemia. CDR3s include the opening cysteine and the closing phenylalanine or tryptophan. The D gene is left open where the match is weak. The size entry is marked missing in some rows and otherwise reads once, few, many or a size class.

cdr3_nt	cdr3_aa	v_call	d_call	clone_size	j_call
TGTGCCAGCAGCCGCCGGACAGGGTTTAGCACAGATACGCAGTATTTT	CASSRRTGFSTDTQYF	TRBV7-9	TRBD1	medium-sized	TRBJ2-3
TGTGCCAGCAGTTCCGCTAGCGGGGGTGCCTACGAGCAGTACTTC	CASSSASGGAYEQYF	TRBV28	TRBD2	.	TRBJ2-7
TGTGCCAGCAGCCCATTGGACAGGGGACAGAATCAGCCCCAGCATTTT	CASSPLDRGQNQPQHF	TRBV28	TRBD1	.	TRBJ1-5
TGTGCCAGCAGCTTACGGGAGGGGGAGGTGCGGTACTTC	CASSLREGEVRYF	TRBV13	TRBD2	.	TRBJ2-7
TGTGCCAGCAGCTTAGCGGGGAGGGCTTATGACATTCAGTACTTC	CASSLAGRAYDIQYF	TRBV11-2	TRBD2	.	TRBJ2-4
TGTGCCAGCAGACGATTAGCTGGCGAGCAGTACTTC	CASRRLAGEQYF	TRBV7-9	.	once	TRBJ2-7
TGTGCCAGCACCCGAACAGGGCTAGTGGGGCTCGGAAACATTCAGTACTTC	CASTRTGLVGLGNIQYF	TRBV7-9	.	.	TRBJ2-4
TGTGCCAGTAGTATTTGGGGGGGGCAGGGTAGCAATCAGCCCCAGCATTTT	CASSIWGGQGSNQPQHF	TRBV19	.	few	TRBJ1-5
TGCGCCAGTGGGACCTCAACCTGGAGCCCTAGCAATCAGCCCCAGCATTTT	CASGTSTWSPSNQPQHF	TRBV5-1	.	.	TRBJ1-5
TGCTGCGTGAGAGGGTCTGGAAACACCATATATTTT	CCVRGSGNTIYF	TRBV28	.	once	TRBJ1-3
TGTGCTAGCAGCCCCCGCCGCACCTCCCACTCCTACAATGAGCAGTTCTTC	CASSPRRTSHSYNEQFF	TRBV7-7	.	.	TRBJ2-1
TGTGCCAGCAGTTTACCAGGGTCCGTGGGTGAAAAACTGTTTTTT	CASSLPGSVGEKLFF	TRBV28	.	.	TRBJ1-4
TGTGCCAGCAGTTGGAGGGACAGGGTAGGCTACACCTTC	CASSWRDRVGYTF	TRBV6-5	TRBD1	.	TRBJ1-2
TGCGCCAGCAGCCAAGATGGCGGACTAGCGGGAGTCGGTGAGCAGTTCTTC	CASSQDGGLAGVGEQFF	TRBV4-1	TRBD2	.	TRBJ2-1
TGTGCCAGCTCAGAGACAGGGAGCGGTCAGCCCCAGCATTTT	CASSETGSGQPQHF	TRBV18	TRBD1	.	TRBJ1-5
TGTGCAGCCGGGACCCGCTCTGGAAACACCATATATTTT	CAAGTRSGNTIYF	TRBV28	.	.	TRBJ1-3
TGCGCCAGCAGCCAAGTGGGAAATCAGCCCCAGCATTTT	CASSQVGNQPQHF	TRBV4-1	.	.	TRBJ1-5
TGTGCCAGCAGCCTACTAGCCGGGACAGGGCTCTACGAGCAGTACTTC	CASSLLAGTGLYEQYF	TRBV11-2	TRBD1	.	TRBJ2-7
TGCGCCAGCAGCGTTCACGGACTAGCGGGGTCCTACGAGCAGTACTTC	CASSVHGLAGSYEQYF	TRBV5-1	TRBD2	.	TRBJ2-7
TGTGCCAGTAGTGCGACAGGTAACACTGAAGCTTTCTTT	CASSATGNTEAFF	TRBV19	.	once	TRBJ1-1
TGTGCCTGGAGTCCGCTACTAGCGGGGAACCTCAATGAGCAGTTCTTC	CAWSPLLAGNLNEQFF	TRBV30	TRBD2	.	TRBJ2-1
TGTGCCAGCAGTTTTGAACTAGCGGGAAATGAGCAGTTCTTC	CASSFELAGNEQFF	TRBV27	TRBD2	.	TRBJ2-1
TGTGCCAGCAGCCAACCCTCCCACGGGCGGAGCACAGATACGCAGTATTTT	CASSQPSHGRSTDTQYF	TRBV25-1	.	.	TRBJ2-3
TGTGCTAGTGGTTGGGGTTCCTACGAGCAGTACTTC	CASGWGSYEQYF	TRBV12-5	.	once	TRBJ2-7
TGTGCCAGCAGCTTAACAGGGGAAATACCTCCTAACGAGCAGTACTTC	CASSLTGEIPPNEQYF	TRBV7-3	.	.	TRBJ2-7
TGCAGTGCTACCGCCGGCCTCGAGCAGTACTTC	CSATAGLEQYF	TRBV20-1	.	.	TRBJ2-7
TGCGCCAGCAGCTTGGGAGGGAGCGGGTCCTACGAGCAGTACTTC	CASSLGGSGSYEQYF	TRBV5-1	.	.	TRBJ2-7
TGCAGCGTTGAAGATACAGGGCGTCGGGGCTACACCTTC	CSVEDTGRRGYTF	TRBV29-1	.	.	TRBJ1-2
TGTGCCAGCAGTCCCAACAGGGGCAACTTCATCTTAGCTTTCTTT	CASSPNRGNFILAFF	TRBV28	TRBD1	.	TRBJ1-1
TGTGCCAGCAGTGACGCCAGCGGGACAGAGATTAATGAGCAGTTCTTC	CASSDASGTEINEQFF	TRBV6-4	.	.	TRBJ2-1
TGTGCCAGCAGGAGGACTACCCGACCGAACACCGGGGAGCTGTTTTTT	CASRRTTRPNTGELFF	TRBV4-2	.	.	TRBJ2-2
TGTGCCAGCTCACCCCCCGGACTAGCGGGCCTCTACGAGCAGTACTTC	CASSPPGLAGLYEQYF	TRBV18	TRBD2	.	TRBJ2-7
TGTGCCAGCAAGACCCCCAATGAGCAGTTCTTC	CASKTPNEQFF	TRBV6-1	.	.	TRBJ2-1
TGTGCCAGCAGCTCAAACCCACGGGGGGCTAGGGAGACCCAGTACTTC	CASSSNPRGARETQYF	TRBV7-4	.	.	TRBJ2-5
TGTGCCAGCTCACCACCCCTAGGGGACAATGAGCAGTTCTTC	CASSPPLGDNEQFF	TRBV18	.	.	TRBJ2-1
TGTGCCAGCAGGGGGGATACGGGGGCCAACGTCCTGACTTTC	CASRGDTGANVLTF	TRBV6-1	.	.	TRBJ2-6
TGTGCCATCAGTGAGCGGGGGGGAGCGAGCACTGAAGCTTTCTTT	CAISERGGASTEAFF	TRBV10-3	.	.	TRBJ1-1
TGTGCCAGCAGTCCCCGACTAGCGGGGGTCACCGAGCAGTTCTTC	CASSPRLAGVTEQFF	TRBV6-4	TRBD2	.	TRBJ2-1
TGTGCCAGCAGCTCATATAGCCAGGGGGCAACCTACGAGCAGTACTTC	CASSSYSQGATYEQYF	TRBV7-2	TRBD1	.	TRBJ2-7
TGTGCCAGCAGCCAAGAAGGTCAGAACACTGAAGCTTTCTTT	CASSQEGQNTEAFF	TRBV25-1	.	.	TRBJ1-1
TGTGCCAGCAGCTTAGGCGAGCAGTACTTC	CASSLGEQYF	TRBV7-7	.	.	TRBJ2-7
TGCGCCAGCAGCCAAGACCGGCTAACTGGTGGCTACACCTTC	CASSQDRLTGGYTF	TRBV5-1	.	.	TRBJ1-2
TGTGCCAGCAGCTTAGGTGTCCTAGCGGGAGGCCGCCCTGGGGAGACCCAGTACTTC	CASSLGVLAGGRPGETQYF	TRBV11-3	TRBD2	.	TRBJ2-5
TGTGCCAGTAGTATAGGGCGCCAGACAGACTTCTATGGCTACACCTTC	CASSIGRQTDFYGYTF	TRBV19	.	.	TRBJ1-2
TGTGCCAGCAGCCTAACTAGCGGACAAAGCACAGATACGCAGTATTTT	CASSLTSGQSTDTQYF	TRBV7-3	TRBD2	.	TRBJ2-3
TGTGCCAGCAGCCTTTTTGGGATTCAGGGAGGCGCTGAAGCTTTCTTT	CASSLFGIQGGAEAFF	TRBV7-8	.	.	TRBJ1-1
TGTGCCAGCAGCTTTGGGGGAGATTTGTTCTTC	CASSFGGDLFF	TRBV11-2	.	.	TRBJ2-1
TGTGCCAGCAGCGAGGGATCCTACGAGCAGTACTTC	CASSEGSYEQYF	TRBV5-5	.	.	TRBJ2-7
TGTGCCAGCTCACCACCGGGACTAGCGGGGGTCAATGAGCAGTTCTTC	CASSPPGLAGVNEQFF	TRBV18	TRBD2	.	TRBJ2-1
TGTGCCAGCAGTTACTCCTCTTACGAGCAGTACTTC	CASSYSSYEQYF	TRBV6-5	.	.	TRBJ2-7
TGTGCCAGCAGCCAATCCGGGCGGGGGAACTATGGCTACACCTTC	CASSQSGRGNYGYTF	TRBV16	.	.	TRBJ1-2
TGTGCCATCAGTGAGTCGGACAGGGACACAGATACGCAGTATTTT	CAISESDRDTDTQYF	TRBV10-3	TRBD1	once	TRBJ2-3
TGTGCCAGCAGTTTTTTCTATTACGAGCAGTACTTC	CASSFFYYEQYF	TRBV28	.	.	TRBJ2-7
TGTGCCAGCAGCCTTCCAAGCGGGGTTTCCTACAATGAGCAGTTCTTC	CASSLPSGVSYNEQFF	TRBV7-8	TRBD2	.	TRBJ2-1
TGTGCCAGCAGTACCCCAAGGGTGCGGGAGACCCAGTACTTC	CASSTPRVRETQYF	TRBV6-5	.	.	TRBJ2-5
TGTGCCAGCAGCGTAGTTCATACAGATACGCAGTATTTT	CASSVVHTDTQYF	TRBV9	.	.	TRBJ2-3